This T cell receptor beta chain is drawn from a study of blood T cell repertoires in COVID-19. Study-wide background: T cells, B-cell-depleted T cells, or PBMCs supplied cDNA or gDNA.

This CDR3 has 14 amino acids. The junction had 9 bases not matched to a gene; V was cut back by 5 bases and J by 7 bases. Germline-derived CDR1 and CDR2 are SGHAT and FQNNGV. Sequenced by immunoSEQ multiplex PCR; TCRdb stores in-frame clones only, minus some. The sample gives roughly 80,000 clones, almost 85% of which show up once; just over 20% is in the top ten. The chain has TRBV11-2 and TRBJ2-7; 9 positions agree with TRBD1. The sequencing input was peripheral blood. This TCR came from a human donor in a cohort sampled during active COVID-19. CDR3 residues: CASSTRDRVSEQYF. CDR3 bases: TGTGCCAGCAGCACCCGGGACAGGGTTTCTGAGCAGTACTTC.